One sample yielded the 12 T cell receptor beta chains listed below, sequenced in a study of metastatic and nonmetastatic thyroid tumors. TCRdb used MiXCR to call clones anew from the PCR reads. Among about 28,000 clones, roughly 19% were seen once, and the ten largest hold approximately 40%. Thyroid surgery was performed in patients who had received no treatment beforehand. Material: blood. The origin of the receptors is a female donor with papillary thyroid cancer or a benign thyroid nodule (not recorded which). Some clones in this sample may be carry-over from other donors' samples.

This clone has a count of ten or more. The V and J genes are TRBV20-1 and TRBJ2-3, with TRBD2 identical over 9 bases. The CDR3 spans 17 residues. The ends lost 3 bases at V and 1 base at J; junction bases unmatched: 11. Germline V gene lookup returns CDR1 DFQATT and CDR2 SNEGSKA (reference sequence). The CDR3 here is CSASLFRKRGGTDTQYF. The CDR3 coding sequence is TGCAGTGCTAGCCTCTTTCGAAAGCGGGGGGGCACAGATACGCAGTATTTT.

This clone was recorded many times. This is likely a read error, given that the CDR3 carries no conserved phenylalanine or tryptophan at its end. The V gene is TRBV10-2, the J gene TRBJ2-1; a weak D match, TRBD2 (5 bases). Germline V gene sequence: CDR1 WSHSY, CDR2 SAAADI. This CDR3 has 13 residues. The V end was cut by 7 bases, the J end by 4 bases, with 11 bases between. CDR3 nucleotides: TGCGCCAGCAAGTCAGGACTGTACAATGAGCAGTTCTCC. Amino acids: CASKSGLYNEQFS.

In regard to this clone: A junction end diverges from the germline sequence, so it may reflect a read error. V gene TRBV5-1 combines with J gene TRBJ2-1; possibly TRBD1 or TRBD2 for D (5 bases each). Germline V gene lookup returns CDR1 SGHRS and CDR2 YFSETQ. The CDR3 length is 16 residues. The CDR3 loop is CASRNPGAYLGNEQFF. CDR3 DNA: TGCGCCAGCAGAAACCCCGGGGCCTATCTCGGCAATGAGCAGTTCTTT.

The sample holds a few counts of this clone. CDR3 sequence reads: CASSQPGQGPYGYTF. CDR3 DNA: TGTGCCAGCAGCCAGCCCGGACAGGGTCCTTATGGCTACACCTTC. The chain recombines TRBV3-1 with TRBJ1-2; TRBD1 matches 8 bases. CDR3 length: 15 amino acids. V lost 3 bases and J lost 5; bases outside the gene matches: 8. Germline V gene data show CDR1 as LGHDT and CDR2 as YNNKEL (reference sequence).

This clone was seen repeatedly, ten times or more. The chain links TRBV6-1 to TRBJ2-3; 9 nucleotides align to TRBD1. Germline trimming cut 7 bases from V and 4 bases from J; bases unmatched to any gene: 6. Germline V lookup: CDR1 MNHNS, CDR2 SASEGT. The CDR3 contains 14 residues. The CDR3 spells CASKGQGYADTQYF. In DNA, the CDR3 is TGTGCCAGCAAAGGACAGGGGTACGCAGATACGCAGTATTTT.

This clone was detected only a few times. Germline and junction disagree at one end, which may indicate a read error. The DNA for the CDR3 is TGTGCCAGCAGGGGGCTCTCTGGGAACACCATATATTTT. This gives the protein CASRGLSGNTIYF. The chain carries TRBV27 and TRBJ1-3; TRBD1 might be the D (5 bases). This CDR3 has 13 amino acids. Germline V CDR1 and CDR2: MNHEY, SMNVEV (reference sequence).

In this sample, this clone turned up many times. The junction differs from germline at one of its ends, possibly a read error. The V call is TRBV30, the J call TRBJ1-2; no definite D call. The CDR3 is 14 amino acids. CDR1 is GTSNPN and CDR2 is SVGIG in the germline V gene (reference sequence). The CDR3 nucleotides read TGTGCCGGGAGGGAGGCAGACCTCCCGGGTGGCTACACCTTC. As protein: CAGREADLPGGYTF.

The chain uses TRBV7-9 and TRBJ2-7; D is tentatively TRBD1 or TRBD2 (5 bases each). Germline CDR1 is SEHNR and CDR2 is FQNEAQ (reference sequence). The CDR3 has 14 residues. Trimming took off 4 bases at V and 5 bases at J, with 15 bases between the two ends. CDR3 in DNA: TGTGCCAGCAGCTCGGGGTGGGGGTATAACGAGCAGTACTTC. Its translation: CASSSGWGYNEQYF.

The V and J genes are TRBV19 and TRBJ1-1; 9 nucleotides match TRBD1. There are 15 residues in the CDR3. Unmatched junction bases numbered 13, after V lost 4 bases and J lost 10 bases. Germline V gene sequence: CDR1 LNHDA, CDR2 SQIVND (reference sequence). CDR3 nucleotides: TGTGCCAGTAGTACCAAGGGACAGGGACTGGGAATAGCTTTCTTT. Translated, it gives CASSTKGQGLGIAFF.

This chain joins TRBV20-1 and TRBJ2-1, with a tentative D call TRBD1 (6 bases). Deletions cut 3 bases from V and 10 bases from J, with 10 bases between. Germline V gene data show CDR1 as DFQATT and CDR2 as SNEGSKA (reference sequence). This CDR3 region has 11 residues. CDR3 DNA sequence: TGCAGTGCTAGTACCGACAGGGAGCAGTTCTTC. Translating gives CSASTDREQFF.

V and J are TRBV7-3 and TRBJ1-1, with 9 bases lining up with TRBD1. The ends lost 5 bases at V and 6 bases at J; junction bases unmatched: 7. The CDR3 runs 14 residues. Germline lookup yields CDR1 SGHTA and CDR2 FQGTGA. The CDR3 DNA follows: TGTGCCAGCAGCCTAGGGACAGGGCCCTCTGAAGCTTTCTTT. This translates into CASSLGTGPSEAFF.

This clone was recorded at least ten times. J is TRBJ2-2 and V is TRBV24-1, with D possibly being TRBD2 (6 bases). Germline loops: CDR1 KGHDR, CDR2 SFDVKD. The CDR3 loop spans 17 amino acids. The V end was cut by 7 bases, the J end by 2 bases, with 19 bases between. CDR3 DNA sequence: TGTGCCACCAGGGATCATGGACGGGAGTCTAACACCGGGGAGCTGTTTTTT. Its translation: CATRDHGRESNTGELFF.